This TCR beta chain was documented in a study of cytomegalovirus exposure and HLA in healthy donors (dated by TCRdb to about 2017). For the wider study: In an earlier analysis of around 540 of the donors, around 300 Gb of sequence data and 117 million unique TCR beta sequences from roughly 190 million T cells were reported. Typing coverage varied by locus: about 620-630 donors for A, B, C, DRB1 and DQB1; roughly 560 for DQA1; nearly 610 for DPA1; 450 to 480 for DPB1. In addition to the first cohort of approximately 650 subjects, a separate validation cohort of approximately 110 different subjects was used. The T cell repertoires of around 730 subjects were profiled by immunosequencing and related to cytomegalovirus serostatus. The study was designed to test whether signatures of past pathogen exposure could be identified by cataloging public T cell receptors. To study patterns of TCR occurrence, a later analysis re-analyzed previously published TCR beta repertoires from 666 donors and added high-resolution HLA genotyping. Every discovery cohort repertoire had been produced on one sequencing platform. In an earlier analysis of about 590 of the donors, high-throughput TCR beta sequencing was used to judge whether each TCR beta V gene segment behaved as functional or pseudogenic. To predict cytomegalovirus infection status, the study combined high-throughput TCR immunosequencing, statistical association of individual TCRs with disease status, and machine learning. Of the approximately 400 genotyped donors, 80% to 90% were placed in the genetic ancestry cluster associated with self-reported Caucasian donors. A later genetic analysis used genome-wide SNP genotypes for 398 of the 666 donors, treating that subset as a discovery cohort. Alongside the repertoire data, information on donor age, sex, ethnicity and CMV serostatus was compiled. HLA typing covered class I and class II loci at four-digit resolution. In the later analysis, no new phenotypic data were used to find candidate immune exposures; instead, reliance was placed on TCR beta sequences and their occurrence across donors. Across some 400 genotyped donors of the cohort, an average of approximately 240,000 unique TCR beta nucleotide sequences per donor were sequenced, and roughly 20% of those sequences were non-productive. An early release covering some 640 HLA-typed donors comprised about 310 gigabases of sequencing data and roughly 85 million unique TCR sequences. Roughly 5 DR-DQ haplotypes were handled as single units for association and clustering because linkage in the cohort was strong. The research as a whole found: Compared with equally common non-associated chains, HLA-associated TCR beta chains in a later analysis were more clonally expanded and had lower generation probabilities. HLA typing was unavailable for some donors at each locus, so association tests used only the typed subset. In vitro tests confirmed that a few of the cytomegalovirus-associated TCR beta chains recognize cytomegalovirus antigens. Because counts were too low, more than 15 rarely observed V segments, including chromosome 9 orphons, were left out of the earlier analysis of several hundred of the donors. A later analysis found that most CMV-associated TCR beta chains appeared HLA-restricted, with HLA associations seemingly driven largely by CMV exposure. Most TCR sequences were observed very rarely across donors, whereas some public TCRs were present in many individuals. Some IMGT-functional V segments, including TRBV6-2 and TRBV6-3, could not be told apart with the 87-base-pair reads, so those segments were excluded. In a later analysis, several top co-occurrence clusters were reported to appear linked to parvovirus B19, influenza, CMV and Epstein-Barr virus. A further reported finding was that TCR beta sequences accurately predicted the HLA-A and HLA-B alleles for most subjects in the first cohort. A group of highly shared sequence variants was considered likely to be a technical artifact of the sequencing pipeline. V-gene and J-gene trimming of TCR beta chains was associated with a missense DCLRE1C variant in a later genetic analysis, and the association was replicated in an independent cohort. The study listed 150 to 200 TCR beta chains as associated with cytomegalovirus. In both the original and validation cohorts, the classifier was reported to diagnose cytomegalovirus status with high specificity and sensitivity. The only immune exposure information available for the cohort was CMV serostatus. An earlier analysis of approximately 600 of the donors showed that most TCR beta V segments appeared in productive rearrangements either about 87% or about 30% of the time, which broadly matched IMGT annotations. A later analysis associated about 17,000 TCR beta sequences with specific HLA alleles at a false discovery rate of 0.05. In this cohort, only TCR beta chains were sequenced, and detectable features were limited by the absence of alpha or paired-chain data. A later genetic analysis reported fewer N-insertions in productive TCRs among donors in an Asian-associated ancestry cluster than the roughly 650-donor mean. When HLA alleles, especially DR and DQ, strongly co-occurred, attributing TCR associations to individual alleles was difficult. It was suggested by the authors that the approach could potentially be generalized to other disease states and immunological phenotypes. The presence/absence analyses assumed that sequencing depth was roughly uniform across donors, and that assumption may not be true. In a later analysis, TCR association rates were found to vary across HLA loci, with the most associated TCRs seen for DRB1 alleles and the fewest for HLA-C alleles. Linkage disequilibrium might explain the correlated functional status among segregating V segments, but an unknown experimental factor could not be ruled out.

CDR1 and CDR2 (SGHKS, YYEKEE) derive from the germline V gene (reference sequence). Cut back by 5 bases and 5 bases, the V and J ends lie 11 bases apart. Spanning cysteine to phenylalanine, the CDR3 consists of 13 amino acids. The retained sequence is limited to the CDR3, 39 bases, with the frame set at the first base. On this clone: Its antigen is currently not known. Qualities for individual bases were not recorded, and no much larger clone is one base off.

Libraries were made using the immunoSEQ multiplex PCR assay. A mixture of 60 forward primers for TCR Vbeta segments and 13 reverse primers for TCR Jbeta segments was used in the multiplex PCR. The CDR3 region of rearranged TCR beta genes was amplified from genomic DNA with a multiplex PCR assay. The amplified TCR beta libraries were sequenced on the Illumina HiSeq System as 87-base-pair reads. As for how the authors treated the data: In a later analysis, tens of millions of unique TCR beta chains were counted across the approximately 670 repertoires, and approximately 9.9 million of these chains were shared by at least two donors. Raw reads were error-corrected and collapsed into unique sequences with a nearest-neighbor algorithm that merged closely related sequences to remove PCR and sequencing errors. To assign V, D and J gene segments, CDR3 sequences were aligned to IMGT reference sequences. For a sequence to be retained, a match of at least six nucleotides was required to both a V gene segment and a J gene segment. A rearrangement was called productive if the CDR3 had no stop codons and remained in frame with V and J, and every other rearrangement was called non-productive. Following IMGT convention, CDR3 was defined as the stretch from the second conserved V-encoded cysteine up to the conserved J-encoded phenylalanine. The earlier analysis of some 540 of the donors excluded any sequence lacking an unambiguous match to a single V gene segment. In an earlier analysis of a few hundred of the donors, V segments were called functional above 56.7% productive rearrangements and were called segregating when the between-donor standard deviation exceeded 5%. A statistical classification framework was built to diagnose cytomegalovirus status from the catalog of TCR beta chain sequences. A later analysis assigned V and J genes by comparing TCR nucleotide sequences with IMGT/GENE-DB human TR gene sequences. Using the TCRdist pipeline, a later analysis assigned CDR3 sequences along with most-parsimonious VDJ recombination scenarios. In a later analysis, each TCR beta chain was defined by its CDR3 amino acid sequence together with its V-gene family, and reads without a unique V-gene family were excluded. A later analysis removed several hundred highly shared, low-generation-probability nucleotide sequences to deal with suspected cross-contamination and a sequencing artifact. A later analysis calculated a clonal expansion index for each public chain from normalized within-repertoire ranks of inferred template counts. In a later analysis, generation probabilities were computed with a VDJ recombination model fitted to out-of-frame rearrangements, and the resulting probabilities were checked against IGoR. A later analysis scored TCR-TCR, TCR-HLA and TCR-CMV co-occurrence with hypergeometric tests, applying a repertoire-size bias correction to TCR pairs. False discovery rates were estimated in a later analysis by permuting HLA or CMV assignments 20 times. A later analysis grouped co-occurring TCRs with DBSCAN, adding TCRdist sequence similarity when clustering within HLA-allele-positive subsets. For co-occurrence clustering, repertoires with fewer than 30,000 or more than 120,000 public chains were excluded, along with roughly five repertoires with anomalous nucleotide sharing. TCRdb limited this immuneACCESS table to in-frame rearrangements with V and J called. A share of clones is missing; checked studies link under half to unresolved V genes, and the rest is unexplained. Clonal size and the V and J genes are those of that table, whereas D and trimming came from the DNA. In this sample the table shows over 50,000 clones, around 87% of which occur a single time. The ten biggest clones cover approximately 1.5% of the sample.

The cohort comprised 550 to 700 healthy bone marrow donors. At the time of sampling, every cohort member was nominally healthy, though immune exposures that went unrecorded were likely present. The donor was CMV seronegative and belonged to the group of 380 or so seronegative cohort members. A peripheral blood sample was collected from each donor, and TCR beta sequencing was performed on peripheral blood mononuclear cells. Genomic DNA extraction from the blood cell samples was performed with the Qiagen DNeasy Blood Extraction Kit. Input material: PBMCs. The V gene is TRBV5-5 and the J gene is TRBJ1-5, with the D gene not confidently named. The receptor's source is a man aged 18 to 30 in good health and CMV-seronegative. This receptor has the CDR3 CASSRGWDQPQHF. The nucleotides read TGTGCCAGCAGTAGAGGGTGGGATCAGCCCCAGCATTTT.